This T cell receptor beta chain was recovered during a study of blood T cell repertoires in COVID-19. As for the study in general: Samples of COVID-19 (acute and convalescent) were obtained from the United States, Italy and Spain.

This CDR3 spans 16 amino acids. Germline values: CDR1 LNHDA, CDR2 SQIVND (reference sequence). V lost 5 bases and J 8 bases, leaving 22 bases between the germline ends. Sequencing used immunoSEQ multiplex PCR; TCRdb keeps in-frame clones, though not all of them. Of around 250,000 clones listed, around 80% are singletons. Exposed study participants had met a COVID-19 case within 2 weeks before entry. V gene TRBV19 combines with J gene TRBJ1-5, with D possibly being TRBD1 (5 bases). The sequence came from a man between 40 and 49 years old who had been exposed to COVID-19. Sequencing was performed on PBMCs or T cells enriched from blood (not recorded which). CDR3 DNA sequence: TGTGCCAGTAGTCTCAAGTGGACATTTGTCGGTAAGCCCCAGCATTTT. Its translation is CASSLKWTFVGKPQHF.